A single sample is the source of the 17 T cell receptor beta chains below, sequenced in a study of blood T cell repertoires in COVID-19 (dated by TCRdb to the early 2020s). The library was built by means of the immunoSEQ multiplex PCR assay. TCRdb took this table from immuneACCESS and kept in-frame rearrangements with V and J called. Such tables lack part of the clones; where checked against another copy, unresolved V genes explain under half of the gap, and the rest is unexplained. The sample has approximately 54,000 clones on record, roughly 76% of them singletons. The ten largest clones add up to 4% to 5.5% of the sample. Material: peripheral blood. The receptors were gathered from an older woman with acute or convalescent COVID-19.

This clone occurred once. The chain combines TRBV30 with TRBJ2-3; TRBD2 matches 7 bases. Per germline, CDR1 GTSNPN and CDR2 SVGIG (reference sequence). CDR3 length equals 17 residues. V shed 1 base, J shed 4 bases, and the junction held 14 bases outside the gene matches. In DNA form, the CDR3 reads TGTGCCTGGAGTGCTGGCAGGGCCAAGAGCGGGGCAGATACGCAGTATTTT. Protein product: CAWSAGRAKSGADTQYF.

V is TRBV14 and J is TRBJ2-7, with 8 bases identical to TRBD2. V was clipped by 0 bases and J by 2 bases; unmatched bases: 6. This CDR3 contains 16 residues. Germline CDR1 is SGHDN and CDR2 is FVKESK. CDR3 sequence: CASSQDLAGGTYEQYF. The CDR3 DNA sequence: TGTGCCAGCAGCCAAGATCTCGCGGGGGGAACCTACGAGCAGTACTTC.

To note about this clone: At one boundary the junction diverges from the germline segment, which might be a read error. This sequence joins TRBV2 and TRBJ2-5; the D is unclear. This CDR3 has 14 residues. Germline lookup yields CDR1 SNHLY and CDR2 FYNNEI. The CDR3 region is CASSPTVILEAQYF. The CDR3 bases are TGTGCCAGCAGTCCTACGGTTATATTAGAGGCCCAGTACTTC.

The chain combines TRBV10-3 with TRBJ2-7, with 7 bases fitting TRBD2. Losses at the gene ends were 6 bases for V and 0 bases for J; bases not matched to a gene: 5. CDR1 is ENHRY, CDR2 SYGVKD, per germline. The CDR3 loop spans 14 amino acids. The chain's CDR3 is CAIRVLADSYEQYF. The CDR3 coding sequence is TGTGCCATCAGAGTCCTAGCGGACTCCTACGAGCAGTACTTC.

The rearrangement links TRBV28 to TRBJ2-2, with D perhaps TRBD2 (6 bases). From germline, CDR1 is MDHEN and CDR2 SYDVKM. Between the trimmed V and J ends, which lost 3 bases and 5 bases, there was a span of 19 bases. CDR3 size: 17 residues. In DNA form, the CDR3 reads TGTGCCAGCAGTTTGCTACAGGAGGGGCCGTGGACCGGGGAGCTGTTTTTT. Protein: CASSLLQEGPWTGELFF.

This sequence joins TRBV4-1 and TRBJ2-1, with 7 positions matching TRBD2. V shed 3 bases and J 5 bases; nucleotides not matched to a gene: 7. Germline CDR1 and CDR2: MGHRA and YSYEKL. The CDR3 covers 15 residues. This CDR3 reads CASSQLSSGDNEQFF. For the CDR3, the DNA is TGCGCCAGCAGCCAGCTATCTAGCGGCGACAATGAGCAGTTCTTC.

The chain uses TRBV6-5 and TRBJ2-3; 11 bases match TRBD1. The CDR3 is 15 residues long. Germline CDR1 is MNHEY and CDR2 is SVGAGI. V lost 6 bases and J lost 1; bases outside the gene matches: 3. The CDR3 is CASSGQGAGTDTQYF. Here the CDR3 DNA reads TGTGCCAGCAGCGGACAGGGGGCTGGCACAGATACGCAGTATTTT.

The V call is TRBV15, the J call TRBJ2-3, with D possibly matching TRBD2 (6 bases). V shed 4 bases and J shed 11 bases, with 16 bases lying between them. This CDR3 comprises 13 residues. Germline-derived CDR1 and CDR2 are LNHNV and YYDKDF (reference sequence). The CDR3 here is CATSKAEGRRQYF. The CDR3 DNA reads TGTGCCACCAGCAAGGCGGAGGGGCGGCGGCAGTATTTT.

About this clone: This CDR3 is also generated by other DNA sequences in the sample. This chain links TRBV5-1 with TRBJ2-1, with 13 bases that match TRBD2. This CDR3 is 14 amino acids long. The germline V gene encodes CDR1 SGHRS and CDR2 YFSETQ. The ends lost 5 bases at V and 8 bases at J; junction bases unmatched: 4. CDR3 sequence (DNA): TGCGCCAGCAGTCGGACTAGCGGGAGTGATGAGCAGTTCTTC. Encoded protein: CASSRTSGSDEQFF.

V usage is TRBV5-1 and J usage is TRBJ2-2; D unresolved. CDR3 length equals 16 residues. Germline loops: CDR1 SGHRS, CDR2 YFSETQ. V lost 2 bases and J lost 0, with 11 bases in between. CDR3 bases: TGCGCCAGCAGCTTTCGCAGGCCCTCGAACACCGGGGAGCTGTTTTTT. It encodes CASSFRRPSNTGELFF.

The count of this clone is one. The chain carries TRBV30 and TRBJ1-4, with D unresolved. Trimming left V 1 base short and J 8 bases short, with 14 bases between. The germline V gene encodes CDR1 GTSNPN and CDR2 SVGIG (reference sequence). The CDR3 contains 14 residues. The CDR3 DNA reads as TGTGCCTGGAGTGGGGTCACTGTGCGGGAAAAACTGTTTTTT. Protein: CAWSGVTVREKLFF.

The chain couples TRBV28 to TRBJ1-5; D uncertain. The V gene lost 3 bases and the J gene lost 0 bases, with 12 bases spanning the gap. The germline V gene has CDR1 MDHEN and CDR2 SYDVKM. CDR3 length: 16 residues. The CDR3 nucleotides are TGTGCCAGCAGTTTCGACCCAGCGCATAGCAATCAGCCCCAGCATTTT. This sequence encodes CASSFDPAHSNQPQHF.

Only one count was recorded for this clone. J is TRBJ2-2 and V is TRBV18; a weak D match, TRBD1 (6 bases). The CDR3 runs 15 residues. V dropped 4 bases and J dropped 2 bases, with 11 bases sitting between them. Per the germline V gene, CDR1 is KGHSH and CDR2 is LQKENI. CDR3 loop: CASSQNRENTGELFF. The CDR3 DNA follows: TGTGCCAGCTCACAGAACAGGGAAAACACCGGGGAGCTGTTTTTT.

The rearrangement links TRBV2 to TRBJ2-7; maybe TRBD1 (5 bases). There are 13 residues in the CDR3. V was cut by 5 bases and J by 8 bases, with 16 bases left in between. CDR1 and CDR2 from the germline V gene are SNHLY and FYNNEI. In DNA, the CDR3 is TGTGCCAGCAGTACCAACGGACAAATCCAGCAGTACTTC. Amino acids: CASSTNGQIQQYF.

The V gene is TRBV5-1, the J gene TRBJ1-2, with TRBD1 as a possible D gene (5 bases). The CDR3 covers 14 residues. Germline V CDR1 and CDR2: SGHRS, YFSETQ. With 0 bases removed from V and 8 bases from J, the gap between germline ends came to 14 bases. The CDR3 DNA follows: TGCGCCAGCAGCTTGGAAGGGCAGGGCAGGGGCTACACCTTC. Protein product: CASSLEGQGRGYTF.

This chain joins TRBV7-8 and TRBJ1-6; 11 bases map to TRBD1. The CDR3 runs to 17 residues. V lost 1 base, J lost 7 bases, and 6 bases stayed unmatched. Germline V gene sequence: CDR1 SGHVS, CDR2 FQNEAQ. The CDR3 DNA reads TGTGCCAGCAGCTTAGTTGGGACAGGGGGACCAAATTCACCCCTCCACTTT. Protein sequence: CASSLVGTGGPNSPLHF.

The chain combines TRBV11-3 with TRBJ2-7, with D tentatively TRBD2 (5 bases). This CDR3 is built from 16 residues. Germline loops: CDR1 SGHNT, CDR2 YENEEA. Trimming removed 1 base from V and 3 bases from J, with 16 bases in between. The CDR3 sequence is CASSLGPLRRYYEQYF. The CDR3 region has the DNA TGTGCCAGCAGCTTAGGGCCCCTCAGGAGGTACTACGAGCAGTACTTC.